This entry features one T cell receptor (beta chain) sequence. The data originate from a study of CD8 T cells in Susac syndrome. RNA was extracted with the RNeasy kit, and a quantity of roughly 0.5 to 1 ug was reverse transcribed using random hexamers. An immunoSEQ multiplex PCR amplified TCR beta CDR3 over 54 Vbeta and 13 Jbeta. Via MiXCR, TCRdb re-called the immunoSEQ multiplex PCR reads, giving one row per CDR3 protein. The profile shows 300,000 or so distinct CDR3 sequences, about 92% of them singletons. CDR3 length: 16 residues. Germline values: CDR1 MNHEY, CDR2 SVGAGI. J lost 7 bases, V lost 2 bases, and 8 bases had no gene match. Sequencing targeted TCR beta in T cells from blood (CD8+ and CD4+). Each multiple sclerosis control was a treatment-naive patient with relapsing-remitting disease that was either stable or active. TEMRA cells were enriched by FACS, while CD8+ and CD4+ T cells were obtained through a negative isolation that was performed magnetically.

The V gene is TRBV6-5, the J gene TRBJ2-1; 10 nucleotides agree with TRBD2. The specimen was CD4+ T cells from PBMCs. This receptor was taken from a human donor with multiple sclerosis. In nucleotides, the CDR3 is TGTGCCAGCAGTTACACGCTAGCGGGAGTACAGAATGAGCAGTTCTTC. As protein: CASSYTLAGVQNEQFF.